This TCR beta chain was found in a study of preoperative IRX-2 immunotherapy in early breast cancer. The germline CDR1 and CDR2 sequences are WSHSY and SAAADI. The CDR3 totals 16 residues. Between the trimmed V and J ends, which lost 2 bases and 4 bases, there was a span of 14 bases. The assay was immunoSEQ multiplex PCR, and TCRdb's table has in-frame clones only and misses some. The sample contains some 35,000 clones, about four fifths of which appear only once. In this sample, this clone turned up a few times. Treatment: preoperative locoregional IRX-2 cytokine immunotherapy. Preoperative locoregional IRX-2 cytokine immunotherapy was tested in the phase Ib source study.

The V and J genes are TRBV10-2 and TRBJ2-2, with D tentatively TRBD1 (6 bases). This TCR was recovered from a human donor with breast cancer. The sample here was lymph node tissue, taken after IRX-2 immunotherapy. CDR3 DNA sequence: TGCGCCAGCAGTGAGCAAAACCCCAGGGGCACCGGGGAGCTGTTTTTT. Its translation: CASSEQNPRGTGELFF.